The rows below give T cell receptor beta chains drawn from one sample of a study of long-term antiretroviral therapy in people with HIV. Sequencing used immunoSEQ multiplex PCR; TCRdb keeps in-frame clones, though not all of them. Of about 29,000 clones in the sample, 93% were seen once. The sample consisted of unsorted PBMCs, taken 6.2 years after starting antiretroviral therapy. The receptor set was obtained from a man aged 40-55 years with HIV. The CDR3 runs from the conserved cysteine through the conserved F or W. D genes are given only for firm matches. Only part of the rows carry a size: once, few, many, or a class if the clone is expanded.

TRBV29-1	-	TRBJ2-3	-	TGCAGCGTTGGAGCTCTAACAGATACGCAGTATTTT	CSVGALTDTQYF
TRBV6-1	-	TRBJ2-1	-	TGTGCCAGCAGTGAAGCGAATCCGCTTTTGAGGAATGAGCAGTTCTTC	CASSEANPLLRNEQFF
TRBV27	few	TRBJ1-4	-	TGTGCCAGCAGTCCAGCGTTGGGCACTAATGAAAAACTGTTTTTT	CASSPALGTNEKLFF
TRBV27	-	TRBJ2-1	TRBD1	TGTGCCAGCAGTTCCCGGGACAGGGGGTTTTATGAGCAGTTCTTC	CASSSRDRGFYEQFF
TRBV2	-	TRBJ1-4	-	TGTGCCAGCAACCTAGCGGGGGCAACTAATGAAAAACTGTTTTTT	CASNLAGATNEKLFF
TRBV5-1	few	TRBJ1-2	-	TGCGCCAGTCGGGACGAACGCTATGGCTACACCTTC	CASRDERYGYTF
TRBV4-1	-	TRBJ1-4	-	TGCGCCAGCAGCCAATGGCGAAATGAAAAACTGTTTTTT	CASSQWRNEKLFF
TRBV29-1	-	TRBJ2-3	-	TGCAGCGTTGGTAGTTGGGAGAATACAGATACGCAGTATTTT	CSVGSWENTDTQYF
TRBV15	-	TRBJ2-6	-	TGTGCCACCAGCAGAGATGCTCCTGGGGCCAACGTCCTGACTTTC	CATSRDAPGANVLTF
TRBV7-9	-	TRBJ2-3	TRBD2	TGTGCCAGCAGCCCCGCCGGGACTAGCGGCACAGATACGCAGTATTTT	CASSPAGTSGTDTQYF
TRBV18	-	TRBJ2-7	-	TGTGCCAGCTCACCTAAGACTACCGAGCAGTACTTC	CASSPKTTEQYF
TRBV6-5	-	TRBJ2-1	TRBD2	TGTGCCAGCAGTTCCAGCGGGGGCCGCCCCTACAATGAGCAGTTCTTC	CASSSSGGRPYNEQFF
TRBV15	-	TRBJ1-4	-	TGTGCCACCAGCAGAGGCGGCGCAGGGCGTAATGAAAAACTGTTTTTT	CATSRGGAGRNEKLFF
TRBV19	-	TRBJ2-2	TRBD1	TGTGCCAGTAGTATAAAGGGGGCTCTTAACACCGGGGAGCTGTTTTTT	CASSIKGALNTGELFF
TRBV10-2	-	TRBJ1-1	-	TGCGCCAGCCGGAACACTGAAGCTTTCTTT	CASRNTEAFF